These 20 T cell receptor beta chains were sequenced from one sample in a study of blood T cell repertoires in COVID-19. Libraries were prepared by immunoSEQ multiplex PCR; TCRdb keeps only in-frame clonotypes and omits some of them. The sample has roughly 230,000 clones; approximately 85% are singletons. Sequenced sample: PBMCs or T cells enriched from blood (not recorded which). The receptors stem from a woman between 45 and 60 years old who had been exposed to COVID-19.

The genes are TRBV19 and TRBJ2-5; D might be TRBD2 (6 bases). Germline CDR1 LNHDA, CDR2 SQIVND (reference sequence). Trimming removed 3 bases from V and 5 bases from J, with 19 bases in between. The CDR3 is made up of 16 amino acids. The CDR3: CASSIGARVEGETQYF. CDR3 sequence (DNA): TGTGCCAGTAGTATCGGGGCCAGGGTGGAGGGGGAGACCCAGTACTTC.

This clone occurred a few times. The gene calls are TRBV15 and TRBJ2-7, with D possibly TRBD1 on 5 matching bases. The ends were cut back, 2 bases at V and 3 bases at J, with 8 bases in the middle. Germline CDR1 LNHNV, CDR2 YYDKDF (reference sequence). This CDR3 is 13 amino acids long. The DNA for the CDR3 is TGTGCCACCAGCAGATACAGGTTCTACGAGCAGTACTTC. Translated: CATSRYRFYEQYF.

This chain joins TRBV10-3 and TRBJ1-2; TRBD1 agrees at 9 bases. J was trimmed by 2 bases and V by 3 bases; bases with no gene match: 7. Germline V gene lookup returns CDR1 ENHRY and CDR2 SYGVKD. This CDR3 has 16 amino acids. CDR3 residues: CAISDPTDRGNYGYTF. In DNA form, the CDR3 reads TGTGCCATCAGTGACCCGACTGACAGGGGGAACTATGGCTACACCTTC.

CDR3 sequence reads: CASYREGSEKLFF. As DNA, the CDR3 is TGTGCTAGTTATAGAGAGGGATCTGAAAAACTGTTTTTT. The V gene is TRBV12-5, the J gene TRBJ1-4; D remains unclear. Trimming removed 8 bases at V and 7 bases at J, with 14 bases between. CDR3 length equals 13 residues. CDR1 LGHNT and CDR2 FRNRAP come from the germline V gene.

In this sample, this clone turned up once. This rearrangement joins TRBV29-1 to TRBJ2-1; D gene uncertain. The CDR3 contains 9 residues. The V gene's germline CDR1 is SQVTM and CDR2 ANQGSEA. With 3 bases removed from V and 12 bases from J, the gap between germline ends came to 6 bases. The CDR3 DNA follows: TGCAGCGTTGACTCAGGGCAGTTCTTC. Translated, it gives CSVDSGQFF.

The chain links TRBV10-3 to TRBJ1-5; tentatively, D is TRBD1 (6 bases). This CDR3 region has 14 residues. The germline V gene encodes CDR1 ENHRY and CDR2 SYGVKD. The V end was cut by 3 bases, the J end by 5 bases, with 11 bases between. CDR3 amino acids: CAISDGTPHQPQHF. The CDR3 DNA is TGTGCCATCAGTGATGGGACACCTCATCAGCCCCAGCATTTT.

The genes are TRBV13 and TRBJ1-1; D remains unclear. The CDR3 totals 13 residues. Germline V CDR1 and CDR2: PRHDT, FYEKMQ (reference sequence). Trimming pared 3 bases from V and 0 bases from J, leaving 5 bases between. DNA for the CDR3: TGTGCCAGCAGCTTCGGGATGAACACTGAAGCTTTCTTT. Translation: CASSFGMNTEAFF.

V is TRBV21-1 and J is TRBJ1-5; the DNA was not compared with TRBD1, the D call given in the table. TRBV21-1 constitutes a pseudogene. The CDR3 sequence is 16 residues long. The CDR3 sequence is CASRRGWYRGNQPQHF. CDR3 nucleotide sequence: TGTGCCAGCAGGAGGGGCTGGTACAGGGGCAATCAGCCCCAGCATTTT.

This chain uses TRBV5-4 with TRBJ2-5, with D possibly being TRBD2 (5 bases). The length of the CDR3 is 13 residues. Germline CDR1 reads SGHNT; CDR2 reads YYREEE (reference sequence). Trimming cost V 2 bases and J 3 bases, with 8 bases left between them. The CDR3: CASSFGVEETQYF. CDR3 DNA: TGTGCCAGCAGCTTCGGGGTCGAAGAGACCCAGTACTTC.

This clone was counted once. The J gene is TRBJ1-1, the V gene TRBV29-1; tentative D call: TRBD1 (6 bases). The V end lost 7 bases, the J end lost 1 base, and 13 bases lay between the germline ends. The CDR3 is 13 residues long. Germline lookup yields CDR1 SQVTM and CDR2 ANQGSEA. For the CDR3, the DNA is TGCAGCGGTTTACAGGGATGGAACACTGAAGCTTTCTTT. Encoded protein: CSGLQGWNTEAFF.

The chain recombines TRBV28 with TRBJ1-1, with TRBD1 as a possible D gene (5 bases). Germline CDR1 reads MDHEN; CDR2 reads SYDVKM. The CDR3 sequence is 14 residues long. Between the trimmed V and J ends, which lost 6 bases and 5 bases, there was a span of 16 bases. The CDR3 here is CASSTPGRTTEAFF. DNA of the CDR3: TGTGCCAGCAGCACCCCAGGGAGGACGACTGAAGCTTTCTTT.

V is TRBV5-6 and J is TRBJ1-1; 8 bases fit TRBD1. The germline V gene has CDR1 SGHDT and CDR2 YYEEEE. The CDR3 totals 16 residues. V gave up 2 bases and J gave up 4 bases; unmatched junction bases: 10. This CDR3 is CASSFRQGATVTEAFF. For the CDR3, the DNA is TGTGCCAGCAGCTTTCGGCAGGGGGCTACTGTCACTGAAGCTTTCTTT.

CDR3 amino acids: CASKLNRGEAEAFF. The CDR3 DNA follows: TGCGCCAGCAAGCTCAACAGGGGAGAGGCTGAAGCTTTCTTT. The chain couples TRBV10-1 to TRBJ1-1, with 7 bases that match TRBD1. Germline V gives CDR1 WNHNN, CDR2 SYGVQD (reference sequence). J gave up 6 bases and V 7 bases, and 11 bases lay outside the gene matches. CDR3 size: 14 residues.

The CDR3 region has the DNA TGTGCCAGCAGCAAAGTATCAGCGACCCCCGGTTCGGGGACAGGGAATCTGTTTTTT. It yields the protein CASSKVSATPGSGTGNLFF. The V and J genes are TRBV21-1 and TRBJ2-2; the D call in the table, TRBD1, was not verified against the DNA. TRBV21-1 is reported as a pseudogene. The CDR3 totals 19 residues.

In DNA form, the CDR3 reads TGTGCCAGCAGTTACGACAGGACCAATCAGCCCCAGCATTTT. It specifies CASSYDRTNQPQHF. The chain couples TRBV6-9 to TRBJ1-5, with D perhaps matching TRBD1 (6 bases). Germline V gene sequence: CDR1 MNHGY, CDR2 SVAAGI. The CDR3 extends over 14 amino acids. With 3 bases removed from V and 3 bases from J, the gap between germline ends came to 9 bases.

This chain's CDR3 is CASSLGGPAGTQYF. In nucleotides, the CDR3 is TGTGCCAGCAGCCTCGGGGGTCCTGCGGGGACCCAGTACTTC. The V gene is TRBV7-2, the J gene TRBJ2-5; D might be TRBD2 (6 bases). The CDR3 sequence is 14 residues long. Trimming left V 5 bases short and J 7 bases short, with 17 bases between. Germline CDR1 SGHTA, CDR2 FQGNSA.

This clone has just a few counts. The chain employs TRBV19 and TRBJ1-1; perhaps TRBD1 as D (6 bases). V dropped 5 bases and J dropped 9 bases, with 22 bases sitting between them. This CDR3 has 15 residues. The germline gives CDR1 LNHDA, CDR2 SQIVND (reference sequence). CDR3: CASSSTGPGGGQAFF. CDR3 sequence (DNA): TGTGCCAGTAGTTCGACAGGTCCGGGGGGAGGGCAAGCTTTCTTT.

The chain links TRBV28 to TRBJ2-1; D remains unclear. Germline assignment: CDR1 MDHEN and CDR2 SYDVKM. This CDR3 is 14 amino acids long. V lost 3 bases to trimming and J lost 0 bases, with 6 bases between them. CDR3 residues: CASSFASSYNEQFF. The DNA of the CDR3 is TGTGCCAGCAGTTTTGCGAGCTCCTACAATGAGCAGTTCTTC.

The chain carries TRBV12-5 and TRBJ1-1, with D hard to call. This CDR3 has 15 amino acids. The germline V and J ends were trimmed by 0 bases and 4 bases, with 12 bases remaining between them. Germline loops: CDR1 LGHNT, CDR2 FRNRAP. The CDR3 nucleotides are TGTGCTAGTGGTTTGGTCGGAGGGTTAGGCACTGAAGCTTTCTTT. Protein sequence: CASGLVGGLGTEAFF.

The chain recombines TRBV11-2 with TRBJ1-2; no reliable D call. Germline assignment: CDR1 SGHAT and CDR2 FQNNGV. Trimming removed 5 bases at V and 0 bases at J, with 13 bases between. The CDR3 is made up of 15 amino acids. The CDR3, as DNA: TGTGCCAGCAGCCTGTCGTACAATTCTAACTATGGCTACACCTTC. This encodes CASSLSYNSNYGYTF. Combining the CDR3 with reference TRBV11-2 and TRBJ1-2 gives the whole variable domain EAGVAQSPRYKIIEKRQSVAFWCNPISGHATLYWYQQILGQGPKLLIQFQNNGVVDDSQLPKDRFSAERLKGVDSTLKIQPAKLEDSAVYLCASSLSYNSNYGYTFGSGTRLTVV.